These T cell receptor beta chains were read from a single sample in a study of immune heterogeneity within non-small cell lung tumors. From the multiplex PCR reads, TCRdb called clonotypes with MiXCR, one entry per CDR3 protein. The sample includes approximately 12,000 distinct CDR3 sequences, roughly 22% of them seen just once. The sequenced sample was lung tumor tissue. These receptors were taken from a man aged 55 to 70 with non-small cell lung cancer. The CDR3 runs from the conserved cysteine through the conserved F or W. A D gene is named only where the DNA matches it firmly. A row's size may be missing; if present it is once, few, many or a size class.

. TRBJ2-7 TRBD1 TRBV7-3 TGTGCCAGCAGCTCCGGGACAGGGGGCGAGCAGTACTTC CASSSGTGGEQYF
. TRBJ2-2 . TRBV15 TGTGCCACCAGCAGAGAGGGACTCAGATCCGGGGAGCTGTTTTTT CATSREGLRSGELFF
many TRBJ2-7 . TRBV19 TGTGCCAGTAGTTCCTCAGGGGTGCCCTACGAGCAGTACTTC CASSSSGVPYEQYF
. TRBJ1-3 TRBD1 TRBV6-1 TGTGCCAGCAGGGGACAGGAGACTGCTGGAAACACCATATATTTT CASRGQETAGNTIYF
. TRBJ2-3 . TRBV7-9 TGTGCCAGCAGCCCAGGTTTGGGGGGCACAGATACGCAGTATTTT CASSPGLGGTDTQYF
medium-sized TRBJ1-2 . TRBV15 TGTGCCACCCGGGAGGGAGGGAACTATGGCTACACCTTC CATREGGNYGYTF
. TRBJ2-1 . TRBV11-3 TGTGCCAGCAGCTTAGCAGGTACCTACAATGAGCAGTTCTTC CASSLAGTYNEQFF
few TRBJ2-7 . TRBV2 TGTGCCAGCGGGGGAGACTACGAGCAGTACTTC CASGGDYEQYF
medium-sized TRBJ1-2 . TRBV19 TGTGCCAGTAAATTTCCTGGATCGAACTATGGCTACACCTTC CASKFPGSNYGYTF
. TRBJ2-1 . TRBV27 TGTGCCAGCAGGGGGGGATCCTACAATGAGCAGTTCTTC CASRGGSYNEQFF
. TRBJ2-5 TRBD2 TRBV6-1 TGTGCCAGCAGTGAAGAAGTTTGGGGACTAGCGGGAGAGGAGACCCAGTACTTC CASSEEVWGLAGEETQYF
. TRBJ1-1 . TRBV7-3 TGTGCCAGCAGCCGGGATTTGAGCACTGAAGCTTTCTTT CASSRDLSTEAFF
. TRBJ2-7 TRBD2 TRBV4-1 TGCGCCAGCAGCCTGGGACTAGCGGAGCCCTACGAGCAGTACTTC CASSLGLAEPYEQYF
medium-sized TRBJ1-2 TRBD1 TRBV6-1 TGTGCCAGCAGTGACCCCCGGGACAGCCAGTATGGCTACACCTTC CASSDPRDSQYGYTF
many TRBJ1-6 TRBD1 TRBV6-9 TGTGCCAGCAGTTACGCGACATCCTGGACAGGCTTGAGCTCCTATAATTCACCCCTCCACTTT CASSYATSWTGLSSYNSPLHF
few TRBJ2-7 . TRBV24-1 TGTGCCACCAGTGACCGGGCTAGTATCAGGAACGAGCAGTACTTC CATSDRASIRNEQYF
few TRBJ2-3 TRBD2 TRBV28 TGTGCCAGCAGTTTTGTTAGCGGGAGGGCCGGGGGCACAGATACGCAGTATTTT CASSFVSGRAGGTDTQYF
few TRBJ2-2 TRBD1 TRBV9 TGTGCCAGCAGCCCCCCACTATGGACAGGGGGCTTGAACACCGGGGAGCTGTTTTTT CASSPPLWTGGLNTGELFF
few TRBJ2-2 TRBD1 TRBV10-1 TGCGCCAGCAGTGGAGGGACAGGGAACACCGGGGAGCTGTTTTTT CASSGGTGNTGELFF
. TRBJ2-1 . TRBV20-1 TGCAGTGCTACAGACCTAGCAGGGGGGAGAGACAATGAGCAGTTCTTC CSATDLAGGRDNEQFF
medium-sized TRBJ2-7 . TRBV15 TGTGCCACCAGCAGAGATTCCTCGGGCTACGAGCAGTACTTC CATSRDSSGYEQYF
. TRBJ2-7 TRBD1 TRBV6-1 TGTGCCAGCAGCCTTTCCGGGACAGGGGGCGCCGAGCATTACTTC CASSLSGTGGAEHYF
. TRBJ2-1 TRBD2 TRBV19 TGTGCCAGTACCCTAACGGGAGGGCGAGGGTACAATGAGCAGTTCTTC CASTLTGGRGYNEQFF
. TRBJ2-1 TRBD1 TRBV7-9 TGTGCCATCAGCAAACAGCCGACCGGGACAGGGGCGAGCAATGAGCAGTTCTTC CAISKQPTGTGASNEQFF
medium-sized TRBJ1-2 . TRBV2 TGTGCCAGCACTCAGGAGAACTATGGCTACACCTTC CASTQENYGYTF
medium-sized TRBJ2-7 . TRBV9 TGTGCCAGCAGCGTAGAAATGCAGAGCAACGAGCAGTACTTC CASSVEMQSNEQYF
medium-sized TRBJ1-1 TRBD1 TRBV27 TGTGCCAGCAGTCTTCGACAGGGCATAAACACTGAAGCTTTCTTT CASSLRQGINTEAFF
medium-sized TRBJ2-7 TRBD1 TRBV6-1 TGTGCCAGCAGAGAAAGGGACAGAGGCGGCGAGCAGTACTTC CASRERDRGGEQYF
. TRBJ2-1 TRBD2 TRBV6-1 TGTGCCAGCACCCTACTAGCGGGAGTTAGGAATGAGCAGTTCTTC CASTLLAGVRNEQFF
few TRBJ2-7 . TRBV20-1 TGCAGTGCTAGTGCCCCGGGGGACTACGAGCAGTACTTC CSASAPGDYEQYF
few TRBJ2-2 . TRBV11-2 TGTGTCAGCAGCTTAGACGGGTACACCGGGGAGCTATTTTTT CVSSLDGYTGELFF
few TRBJ2-1 . TRBV20-1 TGCAGTGCTAGAGTCGCTGGCCTCTCCAATGAGCAGTTCTTC CSARVAGLSNEQFF
few TRBJ2-5 . TRBV24-1 TGTGCCACCAGTGATACCAGGGGCGTGGAGACCCAGTACTTC CATSDTRGVETQYF
. TRBJ2-1 . TRBV9 TGTGCCAGTGGCTCGCAGTTCTTC CASGSQFF
few TRBJ2-7 . TRBV11-3 TGTGCCAGCAGCCGAACAGGGTTGGGCTTTTACGAGCAGTACTTC CASSRTGLGFYEQYF
. TRBJ1-1 TRBD1 TRBV7-8 TGTGCCAGCAGCCCCGACAGGGGGTCGGGTAAAGCTTTCTTT CASSPDRGSGKAFF
. TRBJ2-7 . TRBV4-2 TGTGCCAGCAGCCAAGTATTGTGGGACGGCAGCTCCTACGAGCAGTACTTC CASSQVLWDGSSYEQYF
medium-sized TRBJ2-7 TRBD1 TRBV12-3/TRBV12-4 TGTGCCAGCACACAGGACAGGGCGGGGGAGCAGTACTTC CASTQDRAGEQYF
. TRBJ2-5 . TRBV29-1 TGCAGCGTTGGACTATGGACGGAGACCCAGTACTTC CSVGLWTETQYF
. TRBJ1-5 . TRBV2 TGTGCCAGCCGCCTAGCGGCCCGGGGCAATCAGCCCCAGCATTTT CASRLAARGNQPQHF